Listed below are T cell receptor beta chains from one sample, sequenced in a study of T-cell reconstitution after alpha-beta-depleted transplantation in children. MiXCR was run by TCRdb on the PCR reads, yielding one entry per CDR3 protein. Counted here are 640,000 or so distinct CDR3 sequences, 15% to 20% occurring once; the ten biggest clones make up 1.1%. The source material was PBMCs from the stem cell graft donor, sampled from the stem cell graft. These receptors were collected from a human donor who donated a stem cell graft to a child with acute myeloid leukemia. Each CDR3 is given with its conserved first and last residue. A D gene is named only where the DNA matches it firmly. Clone size, where shown, is once, few, many, or a class for clones that have expanded.

abundance	v_gene	d_gene	j_gene	CDR3aa	CDR3nt
many	TRBV20-1	.	TRBJ1-2	CSALNRGGPYGYTF	TGCAGTGCCCTAAACCGGGGCGGCCCCTATGGCTACACCTTC
.	TRBV7-9	.	TRBJ1-3	CASPVPPLSGNTIYF	TGTGCCAGCCCCGTCCCCCCGCTCTCTGGAAACACCATATATTTT
few	TRBV7-9	.	TRBJ1-2	CASSFDTAFYGYTF	TGTGCCAGCAGCTTTGACACCGCTTTCTATGGCTACACCTTC
.	TRBV7-9	.	TRBJ1-5	CASSRPGRNQPQHF	TGTGCCAGCAGCCGACCTGGGCGTAATCAGCCCCAGCATTTT
many	TRBV20-1	.	TRBJ1-3	CSASYNQGRGDTIYF	TGCAGTGCTTCCTATAACCAGGGGCGCGGAGACACCATATATTTT
few	TRBV4-3	.	TRBJ2-1	CASSQGTDSYNEQFF	TGCGCCAGCAGCCAAGGCACAGACTCCTACAATGAGCAGTTCTTC
many	TRBV20-1	.	TRBJ1-6	CSAIRTVNSPLHF	TGCAGTGCTATACGGACAGTTAATTCACCCCTCCACTTT
many	TRBV20-1	.	TRBJ1-1	CSARDLGDTEAFF	TGCAGTGCTAGAGATCTAGGGGACACTGAAGCTTTCTTT
.	TRBV12-3/TRBV12-4	.	TRBJ2-5	CASSRPPSGLETQYF	TGTGCCAGCAGTCGCCCCCCAAGCGGGCTAGAGACCCAGTACTTC
many	TRBV29-1	.	TRBJ2-2	CSVGTQDGTGELFF	TGCAGCGTTGGGACGCAGGATGGCACCGGGGAGCTGTTTTTT
many	TRBV12-3/TRBV12-4	.	TRBJ2-1	CASSLRDGGLKSHEQFF	TGTGCCAGCAGTCTGCGGGACGGGGGGCTTAAAAGCCATGAGCAGTTCTTC
.	TRBV2	.	TRBJ2-7	CASTARPYEQYF	TGTGCCAGCACGGCCCGGCCCTACGAGCAGTACTTC
many	TRBV20-1	.	TRBJ1-4	CSARPNPSRANEKLFF	TGCAGTGCTAGACCTAACCCGAGTAGGGCTAATGAAAAACTGTTTTTT
many	TRBV20-1	.	TRBJ1-2	CSARGTSTGFPGYTF	TGCAGTGCTAGGGGTACCTCCACAGGGTTCCCTGGCTACACCTTC
many	TRBV30	.	TRBJ1-5	CAWSVRGQPQHF	TGTGCCTGGAGTGTACGGGGTCAGCCCCAGCATTTT
many	TRBV7-2	.	TRBJ2-5	CASSPDRQTQYF	TGTGCCAGCAGCCCAGACAGACAGACCCAGTACTTC